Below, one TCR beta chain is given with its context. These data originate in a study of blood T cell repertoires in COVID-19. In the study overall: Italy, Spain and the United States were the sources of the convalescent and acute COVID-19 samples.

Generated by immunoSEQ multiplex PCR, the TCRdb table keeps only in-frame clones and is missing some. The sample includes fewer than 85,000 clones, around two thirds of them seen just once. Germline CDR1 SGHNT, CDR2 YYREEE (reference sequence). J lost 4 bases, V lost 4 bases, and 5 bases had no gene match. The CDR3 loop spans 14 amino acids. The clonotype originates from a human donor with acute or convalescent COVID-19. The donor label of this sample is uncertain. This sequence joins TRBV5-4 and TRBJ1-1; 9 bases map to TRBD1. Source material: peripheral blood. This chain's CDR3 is CASSTRTGATEAFF. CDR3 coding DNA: TGTGCCAGCAGCACTCGGACAGGGGCCACTGAAGCTTTCTTT.